Here is one T cell receptor beta chain with its context. The target of this receptor is not known. No quality values exist for individual bases; no much larger clone is one base distant. TCRbeta CDR3 regions were amplified from genomic DNA by means of the immunoSEQ Assay, a bias-controlled multiplex PCR. The authors' analysis ran thus. The number of nucleated cells in each sample was estimated by amplification of reference gene primers within the assay. To quantify the absolute abundance of each unique TCRbeta CDR3 rearrangement, sequence reads were collapsed and filtered. For each sample, productive Simpson clonality was calculated as the square root of Simpson's diversity index across productive rearrangements. What TCRdb holds here is the immuneACCESS table cut down to in-frame rearrangements. Part of the clones is not present; checked against another copy, under half of the missing clones reflect an unresolved V gene, and the others are unexplained. V and J calls and clone size are those listed in that table; D and trimming were worked out from the DNA. The sample table shows tens of thousands of clones, and around nine tenths are seen once. The ten largest account for about 1.3% of the sample.

Each collaborating institution followed its own protocols to collect whole blood in K2EDTA tubes. For TCRbeta analysis, collaborator samples were shipped as frozen whole blood, as isolated PBMCs, or as DNA extracted from either sample type. The source of the sample is a study of blood T cell repertoires in COVID-19 (TCRdb year 2020). Regarding the research as a whole: The collaborator samples originated in the United States, Italy and Spain and spanned the acute and convalescent phases of COVID-19. Nearly every sample came with metadata listing a de-identified subject ID, COVID-19 status, age in years and sex. The prospective study material was composed of cDNA or gDNA derived from T cells, B-cell-depleted T cells, or PBMCs. A freely available public database, intended as a resource for researchers studying the immune response to SARS-CoV-2, is where the repertoires were released. HLA class I and class II types, where available, came from metadata supplied by the sample provider rather than from assay-based typing. Deeply sampled blood TCRbeta repertoires from subjects exposed to, actively infected with, or recovered from COVID-19 were included in the dataset. Samples were obtained from the ongoing ImmuneRACE study (first 160 participants) and from over 1,000 subjects provided by 6 global collaborators. Summary of the overall study and its limitations: The quantity of clinical and demographic metadata differed by source and by participant and was supplied without curation.

The V and J ends are trimmed by 2 bases and 5 bases, leaving 12 bases between them. CDR3 length: 14 amino acids, cysteine to phenylalanine. Only the CDR3 region is kept as DNA, spanning 42 bases read in frame from base 1. The germline V gene (reference sequence) sets CDR1 to MNHEY and CDR2 to SMNVEV. This receptor chain uses TRBV27 and TRBJ1-1, with the D gene uncertain. This sequence was found in a man aged 60 to 75 with acute or convalescent COVID-19. Material: peripheral blood. For the CDR3, the sequence is CASSLSRRGTEAFF. The bases are TGTGCCAGCAGTTTAAGTCGGCGAGGGACTGAAGCTTTCTTT.